This TCR beta chain was profiled in a study of CD8+ T cells in alopecia areata. Germline loops: CDR1 ENHRY, CDR2 SYGVKD. V lost 5 bases to trimming and J lost 1 base; unmatched junction nucleotides: 5. CDR3 length equals 15 residues. RNA extraction and reverse transcription yielded cDNA as sequencing template. Method: immunoSEQ multiplex PCR; TCRdb's copy keeps in-frame clones and lacks some. The data contain more than 150,000 clones, about 60% of them seen just once; the ten biggest clones take up over 12%. A word on this clone: Its specificity is unknown.

Whole-study results and caveats: Mouse data revealed clearer TCR sharing than patient data did, a gap possibly tied to HLA.

This specimen was CD4+ T cells sorted from blood, taken at week 0. The sequence was obtained from a human donor with alopecia areata. The rearrangement uses TRBV10-3 and TRBJ2-5; TRBD1 agrees at 9 bases. Here the CDR3 DNA reads TGTGCCATCAGTTCCCAGACAGGGGGCCAAGAGACCCAGTACTTC. Residues: CAISSQTGGQETQYF.